The 13 T cell receptor beta chains in this list originate from one sample, sequenced in a study of identical twins' blood T cells (dated by TCRdb to the early 2010s). Preparation of the library involved 5' RACE. Sequenced using an Illumina Genome Analyzer IIx. Starting from the raw public reads, TCRdb applied fastp trimming at Q25, assembled clones with MiXCR and retained in-frame beta chains. CDR3 protein duplicates are merged, each entry listing the most common genes and DNA. This sample is represented by roughly 340,000 distinct CDR3 sequences; over 25% of them were singletons. The ten largest clonotypes hold 5.5% to 7% of the sample. The sequenced sample was PBMCs. Receptors were obtained from a woman aged 18 to 49 in good health.

This clonotype was detected many times. V gene TRBV7-6 combines with J gene TRBJ1-4; weak D call: TRBD1 (6 bases). This CDR3 has 15 residues. Germline-derived CDR1 and CDR2 are SGHVS and FNYEAQ. V was cut by 5 bases and J by 4 bases, with 14 bases left in between. In DNA, the CDR3 is TGTGCCAGCAGCCTAATCGACAGGCATAATGAAAAACTGTTTTTT. This encodes CASSLIDRHNEKLFF.

This clonotype was seen more than once but under ten times. This chain links TRBV20-1 with TRBJ1-5, with TRBD1 as a possible D gene (6 bases). The length of the CDR3 is 13 residues. Germline loops: CDR1 DFQATT, CDR2 SNEGSKA (reference sequence). V was pared by 6 bases and J by 2 bases, with 11 bases between. CDR3 DNA sequence: TGCAGTGCCAGGGGTCACGGCAATCAGCCCCAGCATTTT. It yields the protein CSARGHGNQPQHF.

This clonotype was counted a few times. V and J are TRBV6-1 and TRBJ1-6, with D hard to call. V was pared by 4 bases and J by 6 bases, with 7 bases between. Germline lookup yields CDR1 MNHNS and CDR2 SASEGT. The CDR3 contains 13 residues. The CDR3 coding sequence is TGTGCCAGCAGTGTTTCCAGTAATTCACCCCTCCACTTT. Protein: CASSVSSNSPLHF.

This rearrangement joins TRBV14 to TRBJ1-2; TRBD1 might be the D (6 bases). V was shortened by 1 base and J by 4 bases, with 13 bases between the two germline ends. Germline V gene sequence: CDR1 SGHDN, CDR2 FVKESK. The CDR3 contains 15 residues. The CDR3 here is CASSQGWGGAYGYTF. The CDR3 DNA is TGTGCCAGCAGCCAAGGCTGGGGGGGCGCCTATGGCTACACCTTC.

The chain combines TRBV4-3 with TRBJ1-6, with 9 positions matching TRBD1. V lost 3 bases and J lost 11; bases outside the gene matches: 11. The CDR3 runs to 16 residues. Germline CDR1 reads LGHNA; CDR2 reads YSLEER. The CDR3 here is CASSHRTGQGTAPLHF. CDR3 coding DNA: TGCGCCAGCAGCCACAGAACGGGACAGGGAACCGCACCCCTCCACTTT.

This clonotype was seen a few times. V and J are TRBV5-1 and TRBJ2-1; TRBD2 is a possible D gene (5 bases). The V end was cut by 5 bases, the J end by 0 bases, with 12 bases between. The CDR3 extends over 15 amino acids. Germline V CDR1 and CDR2: SGHRS, YFSETQ. CDR3 bases: TGCGCCAGCAGACTAGGGATCGGCTCCTACAATGAGCAGTTCTTC. It is translated as CASRLGIGSYNEQFF.

This clonotype was detected ten times or more. V and J are TRBV14 and TRBJ2-3; no firm D call. Germline assignment: CDR1 SGHDN and CDR2 FVKESK. CDR3 length: 12 residues. V lost 4 bases, J lost 7 bases, and 9 bases lay in between. CDR3 sequence: CASSRLTYTQYF. The CDR3, as DNA: TGTGCCAGCAGCCGACTGACATATACGCAGTATTTT. The whole variable domain, remainder taken from reference TRBV14 and TRBJ2-3, is EAGVTQFPSHSVIEKGQTVTLRCDPISGHDNLYWYRRVMGKEIKFLLHFVKESKQDESGMPNNRFLAERTGGTYSTLKVQPAELEDSGVYFCASSRLTYTQYFGPGTRLTVL.

The V gene is TRBV29-1, the J gene TRBJ2-1, with D possibly being TRBD1 (5 bases). This CDR3 has 15 residues. The ends were cut back, 7 bases at V and 6 bases at J, with 22 bases in the middle. Germline assignment: CDR1 SQVTM and CDR2 ANQGSEA. The CDR3 region has the DNA TGCAGCGCCGCGCCTCAGGGAATATTCCGCAATGAGCAGTTCTTC. Its translation: CSAAPQGIFRNEQFF.

This sequence joins TRBV20-1 and TRBJ2-3; 11 nucleotides line up with TRBD2. The germline CDR1 and CDR2 sequences are DFQATT and SNEGSKA (reference sequence). The CDR3 has 17 amino acids. With V trimmed by 5 bases and J by 6 bases, 16 bases remained unmatched. As DNA, the CDR3 is TGCAGTGCTTCTCCCCCCTTGACTAGCGGGAAAGTTGATACGCAGTATTTT. Its translation: CSASPPLTSGKVDTQYF.

This rearrangement joins TRBV6-6 to TRBJ2-2; a possible D gene is TRBD2 (6 bases). The V gene lost 5 bases and the J gene lost 4 bases, with 14 bases spanning the gap. Germline CDR1 MNHNY, CDR2 SVGAGI (reference sequence). The CDR3 sequence is 15 residues long. The CDR3 DNA reads TGTGCCAGCAGTGACCGCGAGGGAGGCACCGGGGAGCTGTTTTTT. It specifies CASSDREGGTGELFF.

The chain joins TRBV28 to TRBJ2-3; 14 nucleotides match TRBD2. The CDR3 is 16 amino acids. Germline values: CDR1 MDHEN, CDR2 SYDVKM. The V segment lost 5 bases and the J segment 7 bases; nucleotides outside the gene matches: 8. In nucleotides, the CDR3 is TGTGCCAGCAGTCCGACTAGCGGGGGGGTGAAGTATACGCAGTATTTT. This gives the protein CASSPTSGGVKYTQYF.

This clonotype was counted many times. This chain uses TRBV25-1 with TRBJ2-2, with D possibly TRBD2 on 5 matching bases. This CDR3 is 14 amino acids long. The V end lost 4 bases, the J end lost 1 base, and 7 bases lay between the germline ends. Per germline, CDR1 MGHDK and CDR2 SYGVNS. The CDR3 DNA is TGTGCCAGCAGTGTGGACTTGAACACCGGGGAGCTGTTTTTT. It specifies CASSVDLNTGELFF.

A word on this clonotype: One end of the junction does not line up with germline, which may come from a read error. CDR3 coding DNA: TGTGCCAGCGGCTTAAATCCCCACCCAGGAAGGAACACCGGGGAGCTGTTTTTT. Residues: CASGLNPHPGRNTGELFF. The chain joins TRBV7-7 to TRBJ2-2, with no clear D. Germline V gives CDR1 SSHAT, CDR2 FNYEAQ (reference sequence). This CDR3 has 18 residues.